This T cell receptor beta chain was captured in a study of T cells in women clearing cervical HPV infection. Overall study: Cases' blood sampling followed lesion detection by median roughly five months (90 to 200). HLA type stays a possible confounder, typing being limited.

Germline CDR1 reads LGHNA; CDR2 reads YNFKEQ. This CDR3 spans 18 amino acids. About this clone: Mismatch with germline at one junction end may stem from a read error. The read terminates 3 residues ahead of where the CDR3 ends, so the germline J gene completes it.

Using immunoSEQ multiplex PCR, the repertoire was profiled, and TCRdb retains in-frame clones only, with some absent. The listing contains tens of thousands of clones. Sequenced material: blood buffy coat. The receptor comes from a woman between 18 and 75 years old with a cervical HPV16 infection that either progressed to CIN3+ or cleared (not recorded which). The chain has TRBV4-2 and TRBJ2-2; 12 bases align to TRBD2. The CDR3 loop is CASSPRHLAGGHTGELFF. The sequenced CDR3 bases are TGCGCCAGCAGCCCGCGACATCTAGCGGGGGGGCACACCGGGGAG.